One sample yielded the 24 T cell receptor beta chains listed below, sequenced in a study of blood T cells in healthy people across ages. The use of a sample-barcoded 5' primer and a J-beta primer mix characterized a second PCR of roughly 6 to 11 cycles. TCRdb recomputed calls from the 5' RACE reads with MiXCR, one row per CDR3 protein. This table has about 1,800,000 distinct CDR3 sequences, roughly 27% appearing once. Sequencing was carried out using blood. These receptors were collected from a woman in her 30s in good health.

This chain joins TRBV29-1 and TRBJ1-1; no clear D gene. The germline V gene encodes CDR1 SQVTM and CDR2 ANQGSEA. The length of the CDR3 is 13 residues. The CDR3 nucleotides are TGCAACGTACTAACCCACAGGAACACTGAAGCTTTCTTT. Encoded protein: CNVLTHRNTEAFF.

This clonotype turned up a few times. This chain connects TRBV6-6 to TRBJ2-1; possible D gene TRBD2, 5 bases. CDR3 size: 12 residues. V dropped 10 bases and J dropped 9 bases, with 16 bases sitting between them. The germline V gene encodes CDR1 MNHNY and CDR2 SVGAGI (reference sequence). CDR3 in DNA: TGTGCCACCTTAGCGAAGTCAAGTGAGCAGTTCTTC. It encodes CATLAKSSEQFF.

The rearrangement joins TRBV3-1 to TRBJ1-2; D is possibly TRBD1 (5 bases). Trimming removed 0 bases from V and 6 bases from J, with 14 bases in between. In germline, CDR1 is LGHDT, CDR2 YNNKEL (reference sequence). This CDR3 region has 15 residues. The CDR3 is CASSQDGGGGDGYTF. DNA for the CDR3: TGTGCCAGCAGCCAAGATGGAGGCGGAGGGGATGGCTACACCTTC.

This clonotype was seen a handful of times. This chain links TRBV20-1 with TRBJ2-1, with D perhaps given as TRBD1 or TRBD2 (5 bases each). The CDR3 consists of 11 residues. The germline gives CDR1 DFQATT, CDR2 SNEGSKA (reference sequence). V gave up 5 bases and J gave up 11 bases, with 13 bases separating them. CDR3 nucleotides: TGCAGTGCTGGAGCCGGGACCAAGCAGTTCTTC. It is translated as CSAGAGTKQFF.

This chain connects TRBV5-6 to TRBJ2-2; D not resolved. The CDR3 loop spans 16 amino acids. Trimming shortened V by 2 bases and J by 0 bases, and 11 bases separated the two germline ends. Germline-derived CDR1 and CDR2 are SGHDT and YYEEEE. The CDR3 is CASSFLPVANTGELFF. DNA for the CDR3: TGTGCCAGCAGCTTTCTTCCGGTGGCGAACACCGGGGAGCTGTTTTTT.

The J gene is TRBJ2-7, the V gene TRBV7-2, with TRBD2 matching 9 bases. Germline V gene lookup returns CDR1 SGHTA and CDR2 FQGNSA. The CDR3 consists of 15 residues. V dropped 5 bases and J dropped 5; count of bases not matched to a gene: 10. CDR3 residues: CASSGGAGGCDEQYF. CDR3 in DNA: TGTGCCAGCAGCGGGGGAGCGGGGGGTTGCGACGAGCAGTACTTC.

A few counts support this clonotype. The chain recombines TRBV27 with TRBJ2-1; D is perhaps TRBD2 (6 bases). This CDR3 region has 13 residues. Trimming stripped 5 bases from V and 11 bases from J, with 16 bases between. Germline loops: CDR1 MNHEY, CDR2 SMNVEV (reference sequence). The CDR3 nucleotides read TGTGCCAGCAGTCAGGGATCGGGAGTGAAGCAGTTCTTC. The encoded protein is CASSQGSGVKQFF.

This clonotype was counted between two and nine times. This chain links TRBV20-1 with TRBJ2-7; D not resolved. The CDR3 has 13 residues. The V gene lost 5 bases and the J gene lost 2 bases, with 13 bases spanning the gap. CDR1 and CDR2 (germline): DFQATT, SNEGSKA (reference sequence). The CDR3 here is CSAFKGSAYEQYF. CDR3 in DNA: TGCAGTGCTTTTAAAGGGTCTGCCTACGAGCAGTACTTC.

The rearrangement joins TRBV25-1 to TRBJ2-4; no definite D call. The DNA end favors TRBJ2-7, so the J call may be wrong. Germline values: CDR1 MGHDK, CDR2 SYGVNS. CDR3 size: 16 residues. CDR3 residues: CASSESRLVGLNEQYF. The CDR3 DNA sequence: TGTGCCAGCAGTGAATCGCGGCTAGTCGGTTTGAACGAGCAGTACTTC.

This clonotype was detected a few times. V and J are TRBV11-2 and TRBJ2-7; D gene uncertain. V lost 2 bases and J lost 7, with 18 bases in between. The CDR3 sequence is 15 residues long. The germline gives CDR1 SGHAT, CDR2 FQNNGV. CDR3 coding DNA: TGTGCCAGCAGCTTATTCCCCGGAACCCTCGGGGAGCAGTACTTC. Translated: CASSLFPGTLGEQYF.

J is TRBJ2-2 and V is TRBV27, with 16 nucleotides matching TRBD2. The CDR3 contains 18 residues. J was trimmed by 5 bases and V by 6 bases; bases with no gene match: 9. Looked up from germline, CDR1 is MNHEY and CDR2 is SMNVEV (reference sequence). The CDR3 reads CASRRRGTSGRDTGELFF. In DNA, the CDR3 is TGTGCCAGCAGGCGCCGGGGGACTAGCGGGAGGGATACCGGGGAGCTGTTTTTT.

V is TRBV7-3 and J is TRBJ2-1, with TRBD1 identical over 12 bases. This CDR3 is built from 15 residues. The trim removed 5 bases at V and 5 bases at J, leaving 4 bases unmatched. Germline-derived CDR1 and CDR2 are SGHTA and FQGTGA. The CDR3 region is CASSPGTGGHNEQFF. The CDR3 coding sequence is TGTGCCAGCAGCCCGGGGACAGGGGGCCACAATGAGCAGTTCTTC.

In this sample, this clonotype turned up a few times. This chain uses TRBV20-1 with TRBJ2-3; 9 bases agree with TRBD2. Trimming took 1 base from V and 3 from J; bases not matched to a gene: 8. The CDR3 is 16 amino acids. Germline V lookup: CDR1 DFQATT, CDR2 SNEGSKA (reference sequence). CDR3 region: CSARGGPSGVTDTQYF. The CDR3 DNA sequence: TGCAGTGCTAGAGGAGGGCCTAGCGGGGTTACAGATACGCAGTATTTT.

Many counts were recorded for this clonotype. The chain carries TRBV27 and TRBJ2-5, with a possible D match to TRBD1 (6 bases). Germline CDR1 is MNHEY and CDR2 is SMNVEV (reference sequence). The CDR3 runs 15 residues. V lost 5 bases and J 8 bases, leaving 21 bases between the germline ends. DNA of the CDR3: TGTGCCAGCAGTCCTACAGGGAGCGCCCACCTTACCCAGTACTTC. Protein: CASSPTGSAHLTQYF.

The sample holds a few counts of this clonotype. The CDR3 bases are TGTGCCACCAGCTGGGCCCAGGACAGGGGTGAGCAGTTCTTC. It codes for CATSWAQDRGEQFF. The J gene is TRBJ2-1, the V gene TRBV15; 9 positions match TRBD1. V lost 5 bases, J lost 9 bases, and 8 bases stayed unmatched. The CDR3 length is 14 residues. Germline V CDR1 and CDR2: LNHNV, YYDKDF (reference sequence).

As to this clonotype: A much larger clone sits a single nucleotide away, making a read error possible. The gene calls are TRBV11-2 and TRBJ2-7; tentatively, D is TRBD1 or TRBD2 (5 bases each). Germline CDR1 and CDR2: SGHAT and FQNNGV. V was cut by 0 bases and J by 10 bases, with 19 bases left in between. This CDR3 contains 15 residues. CDR3 amino acids: CASSLDKAGWRIQYF. As DNA, the CDR3 is TGTGCCAGCAGCTTAGATAAGGCAGGGTGGAGGATTCAGTACTTC.

The CDR3 sequence: CASSSAPGQGYEQYF. CDR3 in DNA: TGTGCCAGCAGCTCTGCCCCGGGACAGGGTTACGAGCAGTACTTC. The V and J genes are TRBV5-5 and TRBJ2-7; 9 bases line up with TRBD1. The V segment lost 3 bases and the J segment 4 bases; nucleotides outside the gene matches: 8. The germline V gene has CDR1 SGHKS and CDR2 YYEKEE (reference sequence). The CDR3 contains 15 residues.

The V gene is TRBV24-1, the J gene TRBJ1-5; TRBD1 agrees at 8 bases. There are 17 residues in the CDR3. CDR1 and CDR2 from the germline V gene are KGHDR and SFDVKD. Germline trimming cut 5 bases from V and 2 bases from J; bases unmatched to any gene: 10. CDR3 residues: CATSVPARGLGNQPQHF. CDR3 DNA sequence: TGTGCCACCAGTGTGCCCGCCAGGGGGCTTGGCAATCAGCCCCAGCATTTT.

In nucleotides, the CDR3 is TGTGCCAGCAGCTTAGCAGGGTTCCCCTACAATGAGCAGTTCTTC. This translates into CASSLAGFPYNEQFF. This rearrangement joins TRBV7-2 to TRBJ2-1; D gene ambiguous. The CDR3 loop spans 15 amino acids. The germline V gene has CDR1 SGHTA and CDR2 FQGNSA. V dropped 0 bases and J dropped 2 bases, with 8 bases sitting between them.

This clonotype appeared a few times. The chain uses TRBV14 and TRBJ2-1; no reliable D call. The CDR3 is 12 amino acids. V lost 3 bases, J lost 6 bases, and 6 bases lay in between. CDR1 is SGHDN and CDR2 is FVKESK in the germline V gene. This chain's CDR3 is CASSHNLNEQFF. In nucleotides, the CDR3 is TGTGCCAGCAGCCACAACCTCAATGAGCAGTTCTTC.

This clonotype has ten or more counts. The chain has TRBV5-1 and TRBJ2-1; TRBD2 agrees at 7 bases. Looked up from germline, CDR1 is SGHRS and CDR2 is YFSETQ. Losses at the gene ends were 0 bases for V and 0 bases for J; bases not matched to a gene: 3. CDR3 length: 16 amino acids. As DNA, the CDR3 is TGCGCCAGCAGCTTGGCCGGGGGGTTCTCCTACAATGAGCAGTTCTTC. This encodes CASSLAGGFSYNEQFF.

With regard to this clonotype: A read error may explain this, as a much larger clone is one base away. This chain connects TRBV7-2 to TRBJ2-4; 8 nucleotides line up with TRBD2. This CDR3 has 15 amino acids. The V gene end was trimmed by 5 bases and the J gene end by 13 bases; junction bases not matched to a gene: 16. Germline CDR1 is SGHTA and CDR2 is FQGNSA. The DNA for the CDR3 is TGTGCCAGCAGCATCCAGGCGGGAGGCGACAATGAGCAGTACTTC. As protein: CASSIQAGGDNEQYF.

V gene TRBV12-3 or TRBV12-4 combines with J gene TRBJ2-3; TRBD2 matches at 9 bases. Trimming removed 1 base from V and 4 bases from J; junction bases left unmatched: 6. The CDR3 extends over 16 amino acids. The DNA for the CDR3 is TGTGCCAGCAGTTTAGGGCTAGCGGGATCCTCAGATACGCAGTATTTT. This sequence encodes CASSLGLAGSSDTQYF.

About this clonotype itself: At one end, the junction sequence differs from germline, possibly due to a read error. The chain links TRBV9 to TRBJ2-3, with D unclear. Germline V lookup: CDR1 SGDLS, CDR2 YYNGEE. This CDR3 is 14 amino acids long. Here the CDR3 DNA reads TGTGCCAACAGCGTCCGGGTCCGTGAAGATACGCAGTATTTT. This codes for CANSVRVREDTQYF.